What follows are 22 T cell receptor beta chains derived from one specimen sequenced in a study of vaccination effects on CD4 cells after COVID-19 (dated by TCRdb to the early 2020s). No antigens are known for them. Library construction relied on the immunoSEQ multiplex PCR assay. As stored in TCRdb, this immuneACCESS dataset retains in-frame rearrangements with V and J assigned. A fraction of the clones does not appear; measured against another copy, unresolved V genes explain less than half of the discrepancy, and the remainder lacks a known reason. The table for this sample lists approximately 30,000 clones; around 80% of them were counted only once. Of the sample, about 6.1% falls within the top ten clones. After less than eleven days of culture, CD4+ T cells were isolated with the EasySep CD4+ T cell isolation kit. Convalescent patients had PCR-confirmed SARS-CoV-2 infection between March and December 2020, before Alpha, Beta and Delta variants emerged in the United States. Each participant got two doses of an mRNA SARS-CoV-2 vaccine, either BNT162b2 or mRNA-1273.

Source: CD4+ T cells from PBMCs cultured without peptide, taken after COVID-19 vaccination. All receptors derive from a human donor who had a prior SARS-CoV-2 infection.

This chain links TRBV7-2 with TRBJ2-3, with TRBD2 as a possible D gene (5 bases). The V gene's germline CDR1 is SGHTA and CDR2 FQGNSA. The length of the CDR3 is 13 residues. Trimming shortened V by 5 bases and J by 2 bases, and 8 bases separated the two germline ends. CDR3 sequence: CASSLTTTDTQYF. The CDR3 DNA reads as TGTGCCAGCAGCCTGACTACCACAGATACGCAGTATTTT.

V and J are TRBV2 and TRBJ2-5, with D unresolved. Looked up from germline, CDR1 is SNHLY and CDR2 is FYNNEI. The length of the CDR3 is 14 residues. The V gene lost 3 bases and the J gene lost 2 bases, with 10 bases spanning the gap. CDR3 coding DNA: TGTGCCAGCAGTGACAGCAGATTACAAGAGACCCAGTACTTC. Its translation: CASSDSRLQETQYF.

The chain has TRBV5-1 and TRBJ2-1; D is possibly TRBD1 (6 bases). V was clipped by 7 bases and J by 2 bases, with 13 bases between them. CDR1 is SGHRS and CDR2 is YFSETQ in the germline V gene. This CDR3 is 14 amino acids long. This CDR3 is CASRKDSAYNEQFF. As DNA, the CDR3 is TGCGCCAGCCGAAAGGACAGTGCCTACAATGAGCAGTTCTTC.

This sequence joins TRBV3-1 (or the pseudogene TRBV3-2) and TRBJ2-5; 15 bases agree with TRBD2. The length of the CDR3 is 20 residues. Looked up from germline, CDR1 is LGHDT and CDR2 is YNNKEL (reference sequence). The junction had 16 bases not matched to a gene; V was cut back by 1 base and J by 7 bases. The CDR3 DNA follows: TGTGCCAGCAGCCAAGCAGGGGGACTAGCGGGGGGCGGGTACTGGTGGACCCAGTACTTC. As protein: CASSQAGGLAGGGYWWTQYF.

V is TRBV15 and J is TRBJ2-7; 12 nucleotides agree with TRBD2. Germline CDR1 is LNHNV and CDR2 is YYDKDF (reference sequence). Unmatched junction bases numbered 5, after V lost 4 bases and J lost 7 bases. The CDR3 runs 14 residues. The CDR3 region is CATSTRTSGKEQYF. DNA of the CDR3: TGTGCCACCAGCACCCGGACTAGCGGGAAAGAGCAGTACTTC.

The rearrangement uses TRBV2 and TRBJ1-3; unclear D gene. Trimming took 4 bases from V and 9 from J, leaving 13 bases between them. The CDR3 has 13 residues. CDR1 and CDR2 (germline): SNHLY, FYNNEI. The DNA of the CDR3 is TGTGCCAGCAGTGGGCAGTCGCTTAGCACCATATATTTT. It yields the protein CASSGQSLSTIYF.

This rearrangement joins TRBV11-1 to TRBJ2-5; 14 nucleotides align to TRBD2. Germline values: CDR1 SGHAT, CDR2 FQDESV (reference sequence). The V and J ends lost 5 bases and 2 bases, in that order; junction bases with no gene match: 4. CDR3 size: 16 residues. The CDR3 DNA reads TGTGCCAGCAGCCCGCGACTAGCGGGGGGGCAAGAGACCCAGTACTTC. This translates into CASSPRLAGGQETQYF.

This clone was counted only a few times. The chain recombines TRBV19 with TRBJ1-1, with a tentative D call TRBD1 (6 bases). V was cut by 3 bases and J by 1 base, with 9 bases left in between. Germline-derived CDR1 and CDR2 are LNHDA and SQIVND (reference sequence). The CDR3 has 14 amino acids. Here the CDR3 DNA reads TGTGCCAGTAGTATCGACAGGTGGAACACTGAAGCTTTCTTT. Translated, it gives CASSIDRWNTEAFF.

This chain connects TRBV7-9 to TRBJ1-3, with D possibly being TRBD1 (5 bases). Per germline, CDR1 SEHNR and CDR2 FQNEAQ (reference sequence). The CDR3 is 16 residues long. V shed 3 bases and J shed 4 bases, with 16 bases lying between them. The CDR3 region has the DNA TGTGCCAGCAGCTTGGGCGCGGGGCTCCACGGAAACACCATATATTTT. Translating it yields CASSLGAGLHGNTIYF.

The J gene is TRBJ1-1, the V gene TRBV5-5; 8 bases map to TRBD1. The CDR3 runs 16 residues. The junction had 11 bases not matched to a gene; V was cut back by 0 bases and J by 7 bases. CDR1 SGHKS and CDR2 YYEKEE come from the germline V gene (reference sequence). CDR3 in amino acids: CASSLGSQGAFFEAFF. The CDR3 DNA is TGTGCCAGCAGCTTGGGTTCGCAGGGGGCGTTTTTTGAAGCTTTCTTT. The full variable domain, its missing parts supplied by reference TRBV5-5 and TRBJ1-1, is DAGVTQSPTHLIKTRGQQVTLRCSPISGHKSVSWYQQVLGQGPQFIFQYYEKEERGRGNFPDRFSARQFPNYSSELNVNALLLGDSALYLCASSLGSQGAFFEAFFGQGTRLTVV.

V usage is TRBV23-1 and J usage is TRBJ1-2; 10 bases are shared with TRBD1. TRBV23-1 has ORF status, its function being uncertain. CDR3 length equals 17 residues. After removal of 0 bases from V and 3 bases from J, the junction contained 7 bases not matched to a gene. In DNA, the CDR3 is TGCGCCAGCAGTCAATCTCAGACAGGGGGCGCGTACTATGGCTACACCTTC. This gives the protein CASSQSQTGGAYYGYTF.

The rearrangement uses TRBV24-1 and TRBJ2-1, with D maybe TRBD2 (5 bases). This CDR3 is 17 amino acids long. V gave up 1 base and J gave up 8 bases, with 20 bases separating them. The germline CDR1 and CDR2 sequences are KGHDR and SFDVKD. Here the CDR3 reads CATSDFTPRGGADEQFF. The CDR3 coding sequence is TGTGCCACCAGTGATTTTACCCCCCGTGGAGGAGCCGATGAGCAGTTCTTC.

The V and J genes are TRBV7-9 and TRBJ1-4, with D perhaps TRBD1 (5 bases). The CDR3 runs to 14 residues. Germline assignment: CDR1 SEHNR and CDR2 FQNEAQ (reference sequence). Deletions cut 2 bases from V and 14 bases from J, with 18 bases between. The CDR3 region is CASSLSGAVARLFF. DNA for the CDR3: TGTGCCAGCAGCTTAAGCGGGGCTGTCGCACGGCTGTTTTTT.

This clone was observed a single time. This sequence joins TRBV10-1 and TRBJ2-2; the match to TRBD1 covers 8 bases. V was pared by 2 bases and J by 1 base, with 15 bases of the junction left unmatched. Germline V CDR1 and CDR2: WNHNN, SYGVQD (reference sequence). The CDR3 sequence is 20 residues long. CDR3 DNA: TGCGCCAGCAGTGAGGGGGACAGGTCCCCGTGGGGGTTGAACACCGGGGAGCTGTTTTTT. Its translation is CASSEGDRSPWGLNTGELFF.

DNA for the CDR3: TGTGCCACCAGTGGGACCGGGTCATCGGTGGAGACCCAGTACTTC. Its translation is CATSGTGSSVETQYF. The V and J genes are TRBV24-1 and TRBJ2-5, with D unresolved. V was trimmed by 5 bases and J by 5 bases, leaving 17 bases between them. Germline V CDR1 and CDR2: KGHDR, SFDVKD. This CDR3 comprises 15 residues.

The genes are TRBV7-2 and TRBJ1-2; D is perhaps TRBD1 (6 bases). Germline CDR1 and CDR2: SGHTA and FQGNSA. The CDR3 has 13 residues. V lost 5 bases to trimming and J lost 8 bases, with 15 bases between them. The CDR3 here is CASSPMTGYGYTF. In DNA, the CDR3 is TGTGCCAGCAGCCCAATGACAGGTTACGGCTACACCTTC.

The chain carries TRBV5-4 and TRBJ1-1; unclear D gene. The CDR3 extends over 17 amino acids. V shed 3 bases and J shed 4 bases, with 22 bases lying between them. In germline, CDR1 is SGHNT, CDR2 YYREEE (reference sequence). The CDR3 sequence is CASSSQLTTDPRTEAFF. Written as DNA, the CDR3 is TGTGCCAGCAGCTCGCAATTAACCACAGACCCCCGCACTGAAGCTTTCTTT.

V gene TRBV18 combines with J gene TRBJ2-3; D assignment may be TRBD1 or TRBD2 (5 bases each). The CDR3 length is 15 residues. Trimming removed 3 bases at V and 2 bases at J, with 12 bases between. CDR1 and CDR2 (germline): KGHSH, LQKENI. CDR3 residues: CASSPQLGTTDTQYF. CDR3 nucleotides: TGTGCCAGCTCACCGCAACTAGGGACCACAGATACGCAGTATTTT. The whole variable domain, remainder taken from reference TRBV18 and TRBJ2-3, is NAGVMQNPRHLVRRRGQEARLRCSPMKGHSHVYWYRQLPEEGLKFMVYLQKENIIDESGMPKERFSAEFPKEGPSILRIQQVVRGDSAAYFCASSPQLGTTDTQYFGPGTRLTVL.

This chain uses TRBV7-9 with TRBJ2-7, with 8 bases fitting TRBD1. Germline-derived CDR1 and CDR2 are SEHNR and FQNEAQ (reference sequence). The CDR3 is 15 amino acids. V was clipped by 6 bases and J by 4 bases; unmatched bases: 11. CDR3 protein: CASRRLGTGTYEQYF. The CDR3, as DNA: TGTGCCAGCAGACGTCTCGGGACAGGAACTTACGAGCAGTACTTC.

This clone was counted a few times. For the CDR3, the DNA is TGTGCCAGCAGTCCGCAGTACGAGCAGTACTTC. It codes for CASSPQYEQYF. The V call is TRBV6-6, the J call TRBJ2-7; no definite D call. The germline V and J ends were trimmed by 5 bases and 4 bases, with 6 bases remaining between them. The germline CDR1 and CDR2 sequences are MNHNY and SVGAGI (reference sequence). The CDR3 consists of 11 residues.

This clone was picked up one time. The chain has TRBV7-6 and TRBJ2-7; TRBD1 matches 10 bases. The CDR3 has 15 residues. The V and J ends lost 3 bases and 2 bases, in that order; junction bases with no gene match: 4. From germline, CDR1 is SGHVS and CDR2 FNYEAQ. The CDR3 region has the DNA TGTGCCAGCAGCTTGGACAGGGGGTTCACCTACGAGCAGTACTTC. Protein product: CASSLDRGFTYEQYF.

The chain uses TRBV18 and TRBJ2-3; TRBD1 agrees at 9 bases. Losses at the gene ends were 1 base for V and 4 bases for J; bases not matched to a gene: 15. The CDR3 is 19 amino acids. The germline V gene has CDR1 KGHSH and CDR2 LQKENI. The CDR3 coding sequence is TGTGCCAGCTCACCACTAAACGTTCGAGGTACAGGGGGCGCAGATACGCAGTATTTT. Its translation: CASSPLNVRGTGGADTQYF.